This TCR beta chain was documented in a study of blood T cells in healthy people across ages. General study findings and limits: There were more naive CD4+ cells and higher diversity in long-lived donors than in aged donors. Estimated diversity across one million T cells was deemed an underestimate. The recorded TCR beta diversity per million T cells decreased in a roughly linear manner with age.

Extractions gave at least 6 micrograms of total RNA per sample. Notes on this clonotype: Its target is unknown.

Combining a sample-barcoded 5' primer with a J-beta primer mix, a second PCR ran for about 6 to 12 cycles. TCRdb fed the 5' RACE reads into MiXCR, producing one record per CDR3 protein. This table holds approximately 800,000 distinct CDR3 sequences, about 34% found once. Material for sequencing was blood. This TCR came from a man between 18 and 29 years old in good health.

CDR3 amino acids: CAISPGQGLQETQYF. CDR3 in DNA: TGTGCCATCAGCCCCGGACAGGGCCTTCAAGAGACCCAGTACTTC. The chain couples TRBV10-3 to TRBJ2-5; 8 bases are a match to TRBD1. V shed 6 bases, J shed 2 bases, and the junction held 8 bases outside the gene matches. CDR1 is ENHRY and CDR2 is SYGVKD in the germline V gene. The CDR3 totals 15 residues.